These 22 T cell receptor beta chains were all obtained from the same sample, sequenced in a study of T cell repertoires in cytomegalovirus infection (dated by TCRdb to the late 2010s). The treatment or condition label corresponds to: in vitro stimulation with specific CMV peptide epitopes to enrich CMV-specific T cells. No antigen has been assigned to these receptors. TCRdb lists the instrument as Illumina HiSeq 1500. The public reads were run again by TCRdb, first through fastp at Q25 and then through MiXCR, and only productive beta chains were kept. Every CDR3 protein is listed once, alongside the most common genes and DNA of its rows. The sample profile shows about 920,000 distinct CDR3 sequences; roughly 30% of them were found once. The ten largest clones represent 13% of the sample. The starting material was cultured CD8+ T cells from PBMCs, obtained from culture after CMV antigen stimulation. Source of these receptors: a human donor in good health (CMV status not recorded). Some clones in this sample may be carry-over from other donors' samples.

This sequence joins TRBV10-3 and TRBJ2-4; tentatively, D is TRBD1 or TRBD2 (5 bases each). Trimming shortened V by 3 bases and J by 0 bases, and 12 bases separated the two germline ends. This CDR3 region has 16 residues. The germline V gene encodes CDR1 ENHRY and CDR2 SYGVKD. The CDR3 region has the DNA TGTGCCATCAGTGACCAGGGAGAAATAGCCAAAAACATTCAGTACTTC. The encoded protein is CAISDQGEIAKNIQYF.

This clonotype has more than one count but fewer than ten. The chain links TRBV19 to TRBJ1-5, with D hard to call. This CDR3 region has 15 residues. The germline V gene has CDR1 LNHDA and CDR2 SQIVND (reference sequence). The V end lost 1 base, the J end lost 3 bases, and 10 bases lay between the germline ends. The CDR3: CASSIGGGPNQPQHF. The CDR3 DNA reads as TGTGCCAGTAGTATAGGTGGCGGACCCAATCAGCCCCAGCATTTT.

The V and J genes are TRBV5-5 and TRBJ1-6; D is perhaps TRBD1 (5 bases). Germline loops: CDR1 SGHKS, CDR2 YYEKEE (reference sequence). The CDR3 contains 14 residues. Trimming stripped 4 bases from V and 6 bases from J, with 11 bases between. CDR3 coding DNA: TGTGCCAGCAGCGAGGGACGGAGTAATTCACCCCTCCACTTT. Its translation is CASSEGRSNSPLHF.

This chain joins TRBV27 and TRBJ1-6, with D possibly matching TRBD1 (6 bases). With 6 bases removed from V and 0 bases from J, the gap between germline ends came to 9 bases. The CDR3 is 15 residues long. CDR1 MNHEY and CDR2 SMNVEV come from the germline V gene (reference sequence). CDR3 DNA sequence: TGTGCCAGCAGAACAGGGAGCTCCTATAATTCACCCCTCCACTTT. This gives the protein CASRTGSSYNSPLHF.

This clonotype was counted a few times. The chain employs TRBV7-9 and TRBJ2-7, with TRBD2 matching 9 bases. Per germline, CDR1 SEHNR and CDR2 FQNEAQ (reference sequence). This CDR3 is 15 amino acids long. V was pared by 2 bases and J by 5 bases, with 7 bases of the junction left unmatched. The CDR3 DNA reads TGTGCCAGCAGCTTAAGAGCGGGGGGAAAGAACGAGCAGTACTTC. Translated: CASSLRAGGKNEQYF.

This clonotype was observed once. The V call is TRBV27, the J call TRBJ1-1; TRBD1 might be the D (6 bases). Germline CDR1 and CDR2: MNHEY and SMNVEV (reference sequence). Between the trimmed V and J ends, which lost 0 bases and 5 bases, there was a span of 13 bases. The CDR3 totals 15 residues. CDR3 in DNA: TGTGCCAGCAGTTTATCAGGGGGGAGGGCGACTGAAGCTTTCTTT. Translating it yields CASSLSGGRATEAFF.

The chain joins TRBV2 to TRBJ2-1, with D uncertain. V lost 6 bases to trimming and J lost 9 bases, with 12 bases between them. CDR3 size: 12 residues. Germline V lookup: CDR1 SNHLY, CDR2 FYNNEI. In DNA form, the CDR3 reads TGTGCCAGCAGCCCTTATATCAGTGAGCAGTTCTTC. It is translated as CASSPYISEQFF. Full variable domain (remainder filled in from reference TRBV2 and TRBJ2-1): EPEVTQTPSHQVTQMGQEVILRCVPISNHLYFYWYRQILGQKVEFLVSFYNNEISEKSEIFDDQFSVERPDGSNFTLKIRSTKLEDSAMYFCASSPYISEQFFGPGTRLTVL.

Worth noting for this clonotype: The junction departs from germline at one end; a sequencing error may be responsible. This chain connects TRBV7-3 to TRBJ2-2; TRBD2 aligns across 8 bases. The V gene's germline CDR1 is SGHTA and CDR2 FQGTGA. The CDR3 covers 16 residues. DNA for the CDR3: TGTGCCAACAGCCCCCCCGGACTAGCAGTCACCGGGGAGCTGTTTTTT. It yields the protein CANSPPGLAVTGELFF.

J is TRBJ2-1 and V is TRBV19; TRBD2 aligns across 12 bases. V lost 2 bases, J lost 7 bases, and 6 bases stayed unmatched. Germline assignment: CDR1 LNHDA and CDR2 SQIVND (reference sequence). The CDR3 is 16 residues long. The CDR3 DNA reads TGTGCCAGTAGTATATCGGCTAGCGGGGGGGGTAATGAGCAGTTCTTC. It yields the protein CASSISASGGGNEQFF.

The genes are TRBV4-1 and TRBJ2-3; 9 bases fit TRBD2. Unmatched junction bases numbered 5, after V lost 0 bases and J lost 1 base. CDR3 size: 17 residues. Germline V lookup: CDR1 MGHRA, CDR2 YSYEKL. CDR3 coding DNA: TGCGCCAGCAGCCAAGATACGGCTAGCGGGGGCACAGATACGCAGTATTTT. Amino acid sequence: CASSQDTASGGTDTQYF.

The J gene is TRBJ2-1, the V gene TRBV6-2 or TRBV6-3, with D maybe TRBD1 (5 bases). Germline CDR1 and CDR2: MNHEY and SVGEGT. This CDR3 contains 14 residues. V was clipped by 5 bases and J by 9 bases, with 17 bases between them. The DNA of the CDR3 is TGTGCCAGCAGTAACACAGGAGTAAAAACTGAGCAGTTCTTC. It yields the protein CASSNTGVKTEQFF.

The rearrangement uses TRBV12-3 or TRBV12-4 and TRBJ1-2; possibly TRBD1 for D (6 bases). This CDR3 comprises 16 residues. V dropped 6 bases and J dropped 2 bases, with 19 bases sitting between them. The CDR3 DNA reads as TGTGCCAGCAGCCGGACAGCTATCAGCTCCAACTATGGCTACACCTTC. Translating it yields CASSRTAISSNYGYTF.

This clonotype occurred many times. The CDR3 protein is CASSFLGGNYEQTGELFF. CDR3 bases: TGTGCCAGCAGTTTTTTAGGAGGAAACTATGAACAAACCGGGGAGCTGTTTTTT. The chain uses TRBV28 and TRBJ2-2; D is perhaps TRBD2 (5 bases). The CDR3 runs 18 residues. Trimming removed 3 bases at V and 5 bases at J, with 22 bases between. Per the germline V gene, CDR1 is MDHEN and CDR2 is SYDVKM.

This clonotype was detected only once. An end of the junction does not agree with germline; a read error may underlie this. This chain links TRBV2 with TRBJ2-7; tentatively, D is TRBD1 (7 bases). CDR3 length equals 15 residues. Germline CDR1 is SNHLY and CDR2 is FYNNEI. CDR3 nucleotides: TGTTCCAGCAGTGAAGCGCAGGGGGGAGTCTACGAGCAGTACTTC. Translated: CSSSEAQGGVYEQYF.

This clonotype appeared many times. The V and J genes are TRBV12-3 or TRBV12-4 and TRBJ1-1, with TRBD1 matching 7 bases. The CDR3 contains 12 residues. V lost 4 bases, J lost 4 bases, and 0 bases stayed unmatched. DNA for the CDR3: TGTGCCAGCAGTTGGGACAGCACTGAAGCTTTCTTT. It is translated as CASSWDSTEAFF.

This clonotype was observed a few times. The rearrangement uses TRBV7-3 and TRBJ2-1; TRBD1 or TRBD2 may be the D gene (6 bases each). The CDR3 is 14 residues long. Deletions cut 5 bases from V and 8 bases from J, with 16 bases between. Germline V CDR1 and CDR2: SGHTA, FQGTGA. The CDR3 here is CASSPWQRGDEQFF. DNA for the CDR3: TGTGCCAGCAGCCCGTGGCAAAGGGGGGATGAGCAGTTCTTC.

This sequence joins TRBV6-5 and TRBJ1-1; TRBD1 might be the D (6 bases). Per germline, CDR1 MNHEY and CDR2 SVGAGI. The CDR3 loop spans 16 amino acids. The ends were cut back, 4 bases at V and 0 bases at J, with 15 bases in the middle. The CDR3 reads CASSFTDSVLNTEAFF. The DNA of the CDR3 is TGTGCCAGCAGTTTCACGGACAGCGTCCTGAACACTGAAGCTTTCTTT.

V and J are TRBV2 and TRBJ2-7; 11 nucleotides match TRBD2. With 10 bases clipped from V and 3 bases from J, the junction kept 8 bases outside the gene matches. Germline V gene data show CDR1 as SNHLY and CDR2 as FYNNEI. CDR3 length equals 14 residues. The CDR3 is CATLAGGPHYEQYF. The CDR3 DNA reads as TGTGCCACCCTAGCGGGGGGTCCTCACTACGAGCAGTACTTC.

In the case of this clonotype: At one end, the junction sequence differs from germline, possibly due to a read error. V gene TRBV11-2 combines with J gene TRBJ2-3, with 10 bases fitting TRBD2. CDR1 SGHAT and CDR2 FQNNGV come from the germline V gene. This CDR3 is built from 17 residues. CDR3 bases: TGTGTCAGCAGCTTACCAGGACTAGCGGACCGCACAGATACGCAGTATTTT. This gives the protein CVSSLPGLADRTDTQYF.

This sequence joins TRBV10-3 and TRBJ1-3; possibly TRBD1 for D (6 bases). Looked up from germline, CDR1 is ENHRY and CDR2 is SYGVKD. This CDR3 is 15 amino acids long. V was clipped by 5 bases and J by 2 bases, with 13 bases between them. The CDR3 loop reads CAISPTGGPGNTIYF. Written as DNA, the CDR3 is TGTGCCATCAGTCCAACTGGGGGGCCTGGAAACACCATATATTTT.

Remarks on this clonotype: One end of the junction fails to match germline, which may point to a read error. This sequence joins TRBV27 and TRBJ1-2; D is unclear. This CDR3 contains 13 residues. From germline, CDR1 is MNHEY and CDR2 SMNVEV (reference sequence). CDR3 in amino acids: CGSSMSDAYGYTF. CDR3 DNA: TGTGGCAGCAGTATGAGCGATGCCTATGGCTACACCTTC.

This clonotype was observed a handful of times. The V gene is TRBV19, the J gene TRBJ2-3; D is uncertain. The V end was cut by 3 bases, the J end by 1 base, with 11 bases between. The CDR3 is 15 residues long. The V gene's germline CDR1 is LNHDA and CDR2 SQIVND (reference sequence). CDR3 in amino acids: CASSIAAMGTDTQYF. The CDR3 coding sequence is TGTGCCAGTAGTATCGCGGCCATGGGCACAGATACGCAGTATTTT. The full variable domain, its missing parts supplied by reference TRBV19 and TRBJ2-3, is DGGITQSPKYLFRKEGQNVTLSCEQNLNHDAMYWYRQDPGQGLRLIYYSQIVNDFQKGDIAEGYSVSREKKESFPLTVTSAQKNPTAFYLCASSIAAMGTDTQYFGPGTRLTVL.